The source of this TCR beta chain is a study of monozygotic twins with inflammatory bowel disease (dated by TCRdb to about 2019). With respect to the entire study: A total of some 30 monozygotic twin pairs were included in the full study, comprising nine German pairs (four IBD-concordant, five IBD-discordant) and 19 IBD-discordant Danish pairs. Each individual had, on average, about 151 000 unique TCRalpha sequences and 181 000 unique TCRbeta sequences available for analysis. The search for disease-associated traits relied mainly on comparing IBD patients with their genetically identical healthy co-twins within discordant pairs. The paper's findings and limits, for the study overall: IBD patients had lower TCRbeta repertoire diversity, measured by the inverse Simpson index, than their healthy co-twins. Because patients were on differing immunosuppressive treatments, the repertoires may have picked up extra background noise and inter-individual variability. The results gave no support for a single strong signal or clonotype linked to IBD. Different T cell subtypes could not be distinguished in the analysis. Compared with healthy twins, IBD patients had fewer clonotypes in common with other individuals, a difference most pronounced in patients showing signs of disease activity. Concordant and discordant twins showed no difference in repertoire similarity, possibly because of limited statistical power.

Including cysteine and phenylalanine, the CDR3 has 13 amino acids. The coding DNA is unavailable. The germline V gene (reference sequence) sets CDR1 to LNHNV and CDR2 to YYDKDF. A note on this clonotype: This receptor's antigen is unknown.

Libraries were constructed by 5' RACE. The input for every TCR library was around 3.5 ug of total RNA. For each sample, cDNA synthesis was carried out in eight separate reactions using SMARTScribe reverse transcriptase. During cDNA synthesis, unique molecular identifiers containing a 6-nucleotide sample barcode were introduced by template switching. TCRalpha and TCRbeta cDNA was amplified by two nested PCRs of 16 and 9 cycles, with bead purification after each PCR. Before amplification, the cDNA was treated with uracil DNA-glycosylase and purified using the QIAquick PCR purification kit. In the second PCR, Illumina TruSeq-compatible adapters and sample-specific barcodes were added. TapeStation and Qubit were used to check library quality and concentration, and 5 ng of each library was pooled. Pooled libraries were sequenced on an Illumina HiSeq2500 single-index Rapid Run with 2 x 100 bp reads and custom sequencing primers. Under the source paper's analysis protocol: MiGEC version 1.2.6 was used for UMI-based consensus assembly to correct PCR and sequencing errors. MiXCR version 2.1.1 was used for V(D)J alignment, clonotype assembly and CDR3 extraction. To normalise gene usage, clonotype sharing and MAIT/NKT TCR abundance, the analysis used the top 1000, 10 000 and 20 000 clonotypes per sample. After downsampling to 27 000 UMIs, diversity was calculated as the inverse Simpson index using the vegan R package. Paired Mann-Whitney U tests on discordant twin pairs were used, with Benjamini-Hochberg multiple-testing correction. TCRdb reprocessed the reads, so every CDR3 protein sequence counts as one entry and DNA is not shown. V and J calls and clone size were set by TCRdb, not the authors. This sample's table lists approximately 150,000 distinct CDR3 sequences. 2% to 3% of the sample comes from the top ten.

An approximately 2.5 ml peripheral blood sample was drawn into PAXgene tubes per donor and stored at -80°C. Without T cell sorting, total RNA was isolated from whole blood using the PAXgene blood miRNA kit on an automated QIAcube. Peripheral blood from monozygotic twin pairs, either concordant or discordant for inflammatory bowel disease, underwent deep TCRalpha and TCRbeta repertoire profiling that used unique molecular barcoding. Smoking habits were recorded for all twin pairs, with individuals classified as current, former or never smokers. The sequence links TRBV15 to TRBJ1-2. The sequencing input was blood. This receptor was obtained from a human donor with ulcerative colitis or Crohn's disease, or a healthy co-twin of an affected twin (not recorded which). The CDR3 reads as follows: CATSRGEGYGYTF.